This TCR beta chain was profiled in a study of T-cell memory formation after mild COVID-19. Looking at the study overall: TCR clustering was largely donor specific. Overall study findings and caveats: Some responding clones appeared in pre-infection memory, suggesting cross-reactive memory joined.

A word on this clonotype: Its antigen remains unidentified.

5'RACE primed from the constant segment yielded TCR alpha and TCR beta cDNA libraries bearing sample barcodes and UMIs. From the 5' RACE reads, TCRdb called clonotypes with MiXCR, one entry per CDR3 protein. The sample contains roughly 350,000 distinct CDR3 sequences, under 30% of which appear only once. CDR3 length: 15 amino acids. V was clipped by 3 bases and J by 4 bases; unmatched bases: 6. Germline CDR1 reads LGHNA; CDR2 reads YNFKEQ. This clonotype was sampled from an adult woman who had mild COVID-19 (a few samples of this study predate the infection). Cell type and time point are not known. Sequenced: PBMCs or a T cell subset sorted from them (not recorded which). The chain has TRBV4-2 and TRBJ2-1, with 7 bases identical to TRBD2. CDR3 bases: TGTGCCAGCAGCCATGGCGGGGGAAAGTACAATGAGCAGTTCTTC. Protein: CASSHGGGKYNEQFF.